These T cell receptor beta chains were read from a single sample in a study of human T cells and chemical hapten exposure. MiXCR was run by TCRdb on the RACE reads, yielding one entry per CDR3 protein. The table lists around 330,000 distinct CDR3 sequences, around 5% of them singletons. Sequencing was performed on whole blood, taken in connection with sensitization to the hapten diphenylcyclopropenone (DPC). The receptors were sampled from a woman aged 18-29 years with alopecia areata. Some clones in this sample may be carry-over from other donors' samples. CDR3s include the opening cysteine and the closing phenylalanine or tryptophan. A D gene is named only where the DNA matches it firmly. A clone size is listed for some rows: how often the clone was seen (once, few, many), or a class if it is expanded.

V	D	J	size	CDR3	DNA
TRBV20-1	NA	TRBJ1-1	NA	CSVKRGATNTEAFF	TGCAGTGTAAAGCGGGGGGCCACGAACACTGAAGCTTTCTTT
TRBV5-6	NA	TRBJ2-3	many	CASSFRSTDTQYF	TGTGCCAGCAGCTTCCGTAGCACAGATACGCAGTATTTT
TRBV6-2/TRBV6-3	TRBD1	TRBJ1-1	NA	CASSLPGGLNTEAFF	TGTGCCAGCAGCCTACCAGGGGGGCTAAACACTGAAGCTTTCTTT
TRBV12-3/TRBV12-4	NA	TRBJ1-1	few	CASSDVRGREAFF	TGTGCCAGCAGCGACGTGAGGGGACGAGAAGCTTTCTTT
TRBV7-3	NA	TRBJ2-1	few	CASSLIRGGDNEQFF	TGTGCCAGCAGCTTAATACGGGGTGGAGACAATGAGCAGTTCTTC
TRBV20-1	TRBD2	TRBJ2-3	many	CSAFRLADTDTQYF	TGCAGTGCTTTTAGACTAGCGGACACAGATACGCAGTATTTT
TRBV7-9	NA	TRBJ2-1	many	CASSLFSRGLRSSYNEQFF	TGTGCCAGCAGCTTATTTTCGCGGGGGCTAAGGAGCTCCTACAATGAGCAGTTCTTC
TRBV5-4	NA	TRBJ1-1	many	CASSFALNTEAFF	TGTGCCAGCAGCTTCGCTTTGAACACTGAAGCTTTCTTT
TRBV6-5	NA	TRBJ1-2	NA	CASSTGVFGGYTF	TGTGCCAGCAGTACCGGGGTCTTTGGCGGCTACACCTTC
TRBV10-3	TRBD2	TRBJ2-5	NA	CAISEASGGNQETQYF	TGTGCCATCAGTGAAGCTAGCGGGGGAAACCAAGAGACCCAGTACTTC
TRBV29-1	NA	TRBJ1-2	many	CSVEVGAFDYTF	TGCAGCGTGGAGGTAGGGGCTTTCGACTACACCTTC
TRBV25-1	NA	TRBJ1-1	few	CASSEYAEKNTEAFF	TGTGCCAGCAGTGAATACGCGGAGAAGAACACTGAAGCTTTCTTT
TRBV12-3/TRBV12-4	TRBD2	TRBJ2-1	many	CATLTASGGPSEQFF	TGTGCCACCCTAACAGCTAGCGGGGGCCCCAGTGAGCAGTTCTTC
TRBV7-7	NA	TRBJ1-5	few	CASSCPPTNHNQPQHF	TGTGCTAGCAGCTGTCCCCCAACTAATCACAATCAGCCCCAGCATTTT
TRBV7-6	NA	TRBJ1-6	many	CASRQGSGVDSPLHF	TGTGCCAGCAGACAGGGATCCGGGGTGGATTCACCCCTCCACTTT
TRBV6-1	NA	TRBJ2-3	NA	CASSEFQGSDTDTQYF	TGTGCCAGCAGTGAATTTCAGGGCTCGGACACAGATACGCAGTATTTT
TRBV28	NA	TRBJ2-7	NA	CASSPSTGSGEQYF	TGTGCCAGCAGTCCATCTACAGGGTCTGGCGAGCAGTACTTC
TRBV7-9	NA	TRBJ1-1	few	CASSLTDRPFMNTEAFF	TGTGCCAGCAGCTTAACGGACAGACCCTTCATGAACACTGAAGCTTTCTTT
TRBV19	NA	TRBJ2-1	few	CASSPAEGEQFF	TGTGCCAGTAGTCCTGCGGAGGGGGAGCAGTTCTTC
TRBV5-1	NA	TRBJ2-4	NA	CASSLEAGWGNIQYF	TGCGCCAGCAGCTTGGAAGCCGGTTGGGGAAACATTCAGTACTTC
TRBV24-1	NA	TRBJ2-7	many	CATSDRTTRTDEQYF	TGTGCCACCAGTGACCGGACCACGCGGACAGACGAGCAGTACTTC
TRBV4-3	TRBD1	TRBJ1-5	NA	CASSRLTGGDQPQHF	TGCGCCAGCAGCCGCTTGACAGGGGGCGATCAGCCCCAGCATTTT
TRBV28	NA	TRBJ2-4	NA	CASSLQGTDIQYF	TGTGCCAGCAGTTTACAGGGTACAGACATTCAGTACTTC
TRBV2	NA	TRBJ1-5	NA	CASSEEQGPNQPQHF	TGTGCCAGCAGTGAGGAACAGGGCCCCAATCAGCCCCAGCATTTT
TRBV19	TRBD1	TRBJ1-4	few	CASSRTGTGGEKLFF	TGTGCCAGTAGTCGGACCGGGACAGGGGGTGAAAAACTGTTTTTT
TRBV7-2	NA	TRBJ2-3	many	CASSQTMRGAPGDTQYF	TGTGCCAGCAGCCAGACGATGAGGGGGGCCCCGGGCGATACGCAGTATTTT
TRBV19	NA	TRBJ2-1	few	CASSIDLEGYYEQFF	TGTGCCAGTAGTATAGATCTCGAGGGGTACTATGAGCAGTTCTTC
TRBV5-1	NA	TRBJ2-2	few	CASSLEGESTGELFF	TGCGCCAGCAGCTTGGAGGGGGAAAGCACCGGGGAGCTGTTTTTT
TRBV4-2	NA	TRBJ1-1	NA	CASSHSRGGLNTEAFF	TGTGCCAGCAGCCATTCTAGAGGGGGACTGAACACTGAAGCTTTCTTT
TRBV10-3	NA	TRBJ2-1	NA	CAISESQTDNEQFF	TGTGCCATCAGTGAGAGCCAGACCGACAATGAGCAGTTCTTC
TRBV7-3	NA	TRBJ1-1	NA	CASSPTSWSTEAFF	TGTGCCAGCAGCCCCACATCATGGAGCACTGAAGCTTTCTTT
TRBV5-4	TRBD1	TRBJ1-1	few	CASSDPGQGLNTEAFF	TGTGCCAGCAGCGATCCGGGACAGGGATTGAACACTGAAGCTTTCTTT
TRBV6-5	NA	TRBJ1-6	few	CASSYFGRSGSSYNSPLHF	TGTGCCAGCAGTTACTTTGGCAGATCGGGGAGCTCCTATAATTCACCCCTCCACTTT
TRBV6-2/TRBV6-3	NA	TRBJ2-3	many	CASSYMAPGADTQYF	TGTGCCAGCAGTTATATGGCCCCGGGCGCAGATACGCAGTATTTT
TRBV5-1	NA	TRBJ2-3	few	CASSLGVSTFTDTQYF	TGCGCCAGCAGCTTGGGGGTCAGTACCTTCACAGATACGCAGTATTTT
TRBV13	TRBD1	TRBJ1-1	few	CASSLIRQGDTEAFF	TGTGCCAGCAGCTTAATCCGACAGGGTGACACTGAAGCTTTCTTT
TRBV20-1	NA	TRBJ1-4	NA	CSASAASPFNEKLFF	TGCAGTGCTAGTGCCGCATCACCTTTCAATGAAAAACTGTTTTTT
TRBV25-1	NA	TRBJ1-5	NA	CASTGKGDSNQPQHF	TGTGCCAGCACCGGGAAGGGGGACAGCAATCAGCCCCAGCATTTT
TRBV25-1	TRBD2	TRBJ2-5	NA	CASSDIGISGAETQYF	TGTGCCAGCAGTGATATTGGCATTAGCGGGGCAGAGACCCAGTACTTC
TRBV19	TRBD1	TRBJ1-2	NA	CASSIYGTGGAPANGYTF	TGTGCCAGTAGTATTTATGGGACAGGGGGCGCGCCGGCTAATGGCTACACCTTC
TRBV28	TRBD1	TRBJ2-7	many	CASSLTGGFEQYF	TGTGCCAGCAGCCTTACAGGGGGCTTCGAGCAGTACTTC
TRBV9	NA	TRBJ1-2	few	CASSGIRIDYGYTF	TGTGCCAGCAGCGGAATCAGGATCGACTATGGCTACACCTTC
TRBV5-1	NA	TRBJ1-2	few	CASSLDRGSNYGYTF	TGCGCCAGCAGCTTGGATAGGGGCTCTAACTATGGCTACACCTTC
TRBV10-3	NA	TRBJ2-3	NA	CAATNLAGVGTDTQYF	TGTGCCGCGACCAACCTGGCAGGGGTGGGTACAGATACGCAGTATTTT
TRBV9	NA	TRBJ2-3	many	CASSTREGVRTDTQYF	TGTGCCAGCAGCACCCGAGAGGGAGTACGAACAGATACGCAGTATTTT
TRBV27	TRBD1	TRBJ2-7	few	CASSFGQGGYEQYF	TGTGCCAGCAGTTTTGGACAGGGAGGTTACGAGCAGTACTTC
TRBV7-9	NA	TRBJ1-1	NA	CAVRGGHDMNTEAFF	TGTGCCGTCCGGGGAGGACATGACATGAACACTGAAGCTTTCTTT
TRBV20-1	NA	TRBJ1-1	NA	CSARRQGGTEAFF	TGCAGTGCTAGAAGGCAGGGAGGCACTGAAGCTTTCTTT
TRBV20-1	TRBD1	TRBJ1-1	few	CSASAGQVNTEAFF	TGCAGTGCTAGTGCGGGACAGGTGAACACTGAAGCTTTCTTT